This T cell receptor beta chain was recovered during a study of blood T cell repertoires in COVID-19. Study as a whole: The origin of the acute and convalescent COVID-19 samples was the United States, Italy and Spain. Sample material is recorded as cDNA or gDNA derived from T cells, B-cell-depleted T cells, or PBMCs.

Cohorts were based on clinical histories the participants reported. Recovered Cohort 3 donors showed two negative PCRs, clearance, or symptom resolution. This CDR3 is 17 amino acids long. The trim removed 1 base at V and 5 bases at J, leaving 12 bases unmatched. The germline gives CDR1 SGHTS, CDR2 YDEGEE. Method: immunoSEQ multiplex PCR; TCRdb's copy keeps in-frame clones and lacks some. The data show a few hundred thousand clones, roughly 87% seen once. The origin of this receptor is a woman aged 30 to 39 who had recovered from COVID-19. Sequencing was done on a sample of PBMCs or T cells enriched from blood (not recorded which). V is TRBV5-8 and J is TRBJ2-5; 9 bases fit TRBD2. The CDR3 DNA is TGTGCCAGCAGCTTGTTGGCGGGGGGGCCGCTGGAGGAGACCCAGTACTTC. Translating it yields CASSLLAGGPLEETQYF.